Listed here are 12 T cell receptor beta chains from one sample, sequenced in a study of CD8 T cells in ankylosing spondylitis. TCRdb re-called the 5' RACE reads with MiXCR, one entry per CDR3 protein. The data contain 350,000 to 400,000 distinct CDR3 sequences, approximately 20% of them singletons. Sequencing was carried out using blood, either unsorted or a sorted T cell fraction (not recorded which). The origin of the receptors is a male donor with ankylosing spondylitis or in good health (not recorded which).

This clonotype was seen a handful of times. The V and J genes are TRBV6-1 and TRBJ1-6, with 10 bases that match TRBD1. The CDR3 has 16 amino acids. V was clipped by 5 bases and J by 7 bases; unmatched bases: 8. CDR1 is MNHNS, CDR2 SASEGT, per germline. The CDR3 nucleotides are TGTGCCAGCAGTCTCCCGGGGACAGGGGTAAATTCACCCCTCCACTTT. It yields the protein CASSLPGTGVNSPLHF.

The chain has TRBV10-3 and TRBJ2-3; no firm D call. Germline lookup yields CDR1 ENHRY and CDR2 SYGVKD. V was trimmed by 2 bases and J by 2 bases, leaving 2 bases between them. The CDR3 extends over 12 amino acids. The CDR3 nucleotides are TGTGCCATCAGTGAGAACACAGATACGCAGTATTTT. Translating it yields CAISENTDTQYF.

The genes are TRBV28 and TRBJ2-5; the D is unclear. This CDR3 region has 13 residues. The V end lost 4 bases, the J end lost 3 bases, and 9 bases lay between the germline ends. CDR1 and CDR2 from the germline V gene are MDHEN and SYDVKM. CDR3 residues: CASSWSKKETQYF. For the CDR3, the DNA is TGTGCCAGCAGTTGGTCAAAGAAAGAGACCCAGTACTTC.

This clonotype was picked up a small number of times. The chain combines TRBV4-1 with TRBJ1-4; no clear D. CDR1 is MGHRA and CDR2 is YSYEKL in the germline V gene. The length of the CDR3 is 17 residues. The V gene lost 8 bases and the J gene lost 1 base, with 20 bases spanning the gap. CDR3 region: CASCPVPGIVTNEKLFF. For the CDR3, the DNA is TGCGCCAGCTGCCCTGTTCCGGGGATTGTAACTAATGAAAAACTGTTTTTT.

The chain has TRBV7-2 and TRBJ2-3; 12 bases are shared with TRBD2. The CDR3 covers 16 residues. Per the germline V gene, CDR1 is SGHTA and CDR2 is FQGNSA. V shed 3 bases, J shed 6 bases, and the junction held 7 bases outside the gene matches. CDR3 nucleotide sequence: TGTGCCAGCAGCTTTTGGCTAGCGGGGGGGGTGGATACGCAGTATTTT. Amino acids: CASSFWLAGGVDTQYF.

This clonotype appeared a few times. The chain is built from TRBV12-3 or TRBV12-4 and TRBJ1-1; D not resolved. V shed 6 bases and J shed 1 base, with 18 bases lying between them. The CDR3 extends over 16 amino acids. As DNA, the CDR3 is TGTGCCAGCAGCCCCGACACGGGTGGTCGGAACACTGAAGCTTTCTTT. This encodes CASSPDTGGRNTEAFF.

This clonotype came up a few times. CDR3 amino acids: CASVGLNEQFF. The CDR3 DNA reads TGTGCCAGCGTCGGATTAAATGAGCAGTTCTTC. The chain is built from TRBV7-9 and TRBJ2-1; no clear D gene. V was clipped by 8 bases and J by 7 bases, with 9 bases between them. CDR3 length: 11 amino acids. The germline V gene encodes CDR1 SEHNR and CDR2 FQNEAQ (reference sequence).

J is TRBJ2-7 and V is TRBV28; the D call may be TRBD1 or TRBD2 (5 bases each). CDR1 MDHEN and CDR2 SYDVKM come from the germline V gene. The CDR3 length is 14 residues. V shed 8 bases and J shed 2 bases, with 16 bases lying between them. The CDR3 loop reads CASRDTGVTYEQYF. CDR3 in DNA: TGTGCCAGCCGGGATACAGGAGTAACCTACGAGCAGTACTTC.

This chain links TRBV3-1 with TRBJ1-1; D ambiguous. Trimming took 3 bases from V and 11 from J, leaving 28 bases between them. Germline V gene sequence: CDR1 LGHDT, CDR2 YNNKEL (reference sequence). This CDR3 has 17 amino acids. The CDR3 here is CASSHPPSSSKWGPAFF. CDR3 bases: TGTGCCAGCAGCCACCCCCCATCGTCATCGAAGTGGGGTCCGGCTTTCTTT.

The chain joins TRBV20-1 to TRBJ2-5; D is perhaps TRBD1 (5 bases). Trimming pared 2 bases from V and 2 bases from J, leaving 15 bases between. CDR1 DFQATT and CDR2 SNEGSKA come from the germline V gene (reference sequence). The CDR3 has 15 amino acids. CDR3 sequence: CSARRGQGLQETQYF. CDR3 DNA sequence: TGCAGTGCTAGAAGGGGTCAAGGGTTGCAAGAGACCCAGTACTTC.

The chain combines TRBV5-1 with TRBJ1-3; TRBD1 aligns across 9 bases. The CDR3 loop spans 18 amino acids. Trimming at V came to 2 bases and at J to 0 bases, leaving 9 bases not matched to a gene. Germline values: CDR1 SGHRS, CDR2 YFSETQ. CDR3: CASSFPDRGIYSGNTIYF. The CDR3 DNA sequence: TGCGCCAGCAGCTTTCCCGACAGGGGGATTTACTCTGGAAACACCATATATTTT.

This clonotype was observed a handful of times. The gene calls are TRBV9 and TRBJ1-5; D may be TRBD1 (6 bases). V was trimmed by 0 bases and J by 6 bases, leaving 13 bases between them. The CDR3 consists of 15 residues. CDR1 is SGDLS, CDR2 YYNGEE, per germline. In DNA, the CDR3 is TGTGCCAGCAGCGTAGGAGGGGGGCTCGGTCAGCCCCAGCATTTT. This gives the protein CASSVGGGLGQPQHF.